This entry lists 21 T cell receptor beta chains sequenced from one sample in a study of CXCR3-negative and CXCR3-positive naive CD8 T cells. UMI labels and 5' RACE were used to prepare the TRB cDNA libraries. From its re-call of the 5' RACE reads, TCRdb lists each CDR3 protein once, without DNA. The specimen's table records 65,000 to 75,000 distinct CDR3 sequences. The sequencing input was naive CXCR3- CD8+ T cells from blood. The subset is: CD45RO-CCR7+CD27+CD95- naive CD8+ T cells lacking CXCR3 (TNR3-). These receptors were collected from a human donor in good health. Some clones in this sample may be carry-over from other donors' samples.

This clonotype is labeled medium-sized based on frequency. This rearrangement joins TRBV12-3 or TRBV12-4 to TRBJ1-2; lacking DNA, the TRBD1 call made by TCRdb goes unchecked. There are 13 residues in the CDR3. The CDR3: CASSFGGGYGYTF.

The chain links TRBV2 to TRBJ2-1; TCRdb picks TRBD2, but there is no DNA to check that call. The CDR3 extends over 17 amino acids. Per germline, CDR1 SNHLY and CDR2 FYNNEI. The CDR3 here is CASSEGLAGGRVNEQFF.

The chain links TRBV7-9 to TRBJ1-1; TCRdb selects TRBD1, and the lack of DNA leaves this call unchecked. The CDR3 runs to 15 residues. In germline, CDR1 is SEHNR, CDR2 FQNEAQ (reference sequence). The chain's CDR3 is CASSLDRTGSPEVFF.

The chain carries TRBV15 and TRBJ2-3; TCRdb outputs TRBD2, but without DNA this stays unchecked. Germline CDR1 is LNHNV and CDR2 is YYDKDF (reference sequence). CDR3 length: 14 amino acids. This CDR3 is CATSNRDFTDTQYF.

The CDR3 reads CASSAGTSRYEQYF. The genes are TRBV27 and TRBJ2-7; checking the TCRdb D call of TRBD1 is not possible without DNA. Germline V CDR1 and CDR2: MNHEY, SMNVEV (reference sequence). CDR3 length: 14 amino acids.

The genes are TRBV6-2 or TRBV6-3 and TRBJ1-5; TCRdb's D call of TRBD1 is untestable without DNA. The CDR3 is made up of 14 amino acids. Germline V lookup: CDR1 MNHEY, CDR2 SVGEGT. The CDR3 protein is CASSSGTGFQPQHF.

This chain uses TRBV11-3 with TRBJ2-5. Germline-derived CDR1 and CDR2 are SGHNT and YENEEA. The CDR3 contains 13 residues. CDR3 protein: CASSLDSTETQYF.

The chain joins TRBV29-1 to TRBJ1-1. This CDR3 spans 12 amino acids. Germline-derived CDR1 and CDR2 are SQVTM and ANQGSEA. CDR3 protein: CSAVGYSSEAFF.

The chain couples TRBV5-4 to TRBJ2-2; with no DNA, the TCRdb D assignment of TRBD2 cannot be verified. The CDR3 consists of 15 residues. CDR1 is SGHNT, CDR2 YYREEE, per germline (reference sequence). CDR3 loop: CASSSVRGGTGELFF.

The chain carries TRBV28 and TRBJ2-7; lacking DNA, the TRBD1 call made by TCRdb goes unchecked. CDR3 length: 14 amino acids. The germline V gene encodes CDR1 MDHEN and CDR2 SYDVKM. The chain's CDR3 is CASHLTGTGDEQYF.

The chain combines TRBV29-1 with TRBJ1-2; TCRdb lists TRBD1, though no DNA is available to test this call. The V gene's germline CDR1 is SQVTM and CDR2 ANQGSEA. This CDR3 is 12 amino acids long. The CDR3: CSTATGDYGYTF.

The genes are TRBV27 and TRBJ2-7; the D call from TCRdb, TRBD2, cannot be confirmed without DNA. This CDR3 spans 14 amino acids. Looked up from germline, CDR1 is MNHEY and CDR2 is SMNVEV (reference sequence). The CDR3 loop is CASSLISPSYEQYF.

The rearrangement links TRBV5-6 to TRBJ2-1; TCRdb selects TRBD1, and the lack of DNA leaves this call unchecked. CDR3 length equals 14 residues. Germline V gives CDR1 SGHDT, CDR2 YYEEEE. This chain's CDR3 is CASSLGTGNNEQFF.

The chain links TRBV7-2 to TRBJ2-7; TCRdb outputs TRBD1, but without DNA this stays unchecked. The CDR3 loop spans 15 amino acids. CDR1 is SGHTA, CDR2 FQGNSA, per germline. This chain's CDR3 is CASSLKRAGGPEQYF.

The chain has TRBV6-5 and TRBJ2-2; TCRdb reports TRBD1, a call that lacks DNA to check it against. This CDR3 contains 17 residues. Germline CDR1 is MNHEY and CDR2 is SVGAGI. The CDR3 loop reads CASNPDWDSNSTGELFF.

The chain is built from TRBV29-1 and TRBJ2-3; TCRdb's assignment of TRBD2 cannot be checked, as there is no DNA. From germline, CDR1 is SQVTM and CDR2 ANQGSEA. There are 17 residues in the CDR3. CDR3 protein: CSVEDPSVGVLTDTQYF.

The genes are TRBV6-6 and TRBJ2-5; as DNA is missing, the TRBD1 call by TCRdb cannot be tested. CDR1 is MNHNY, CDR2 SVGAGI, per germline (reference sequence). The CDR3 consists of 13 residues. The CDR3 region is CASSYQGGETQYF.

This chain joins TRBV7-9 and TRBJ2-7; TCRdb selects TRBD1, and the lack of DNA leaves this call unchecked. CDR1 SEHNR and CDR2 FQNEAQ come from the germline V gene (reference sequence). The CDR3 loop spans 15 amino acids. The CDR3 sequence is CASSSYSGFSYEQYF.

This chain's CDR3 is CASSQRRANPYEQYF. This chain joins TRBV14 and TRBJ2-7; TCRdb's assignment of TRBD1 cannot be checked, as there is no DNA. The CDR3 loop spans 15 amino acids. Germline V gives CDR1 SGHDN, CDR2 FVKESK.

The chain recombines TRBV5-1 with TRBJ2-7; the TCRdb call, TRBD2, lacks DNA for checking. Per the germline V gene, CDR1 is SGHRS and CDR2 is YFSETQ. The CDR3 sequence is 15 residues long. The CDR3 spells CASSLEGGGAYEQYF.

V usage is TRBV11-3 and J usage is TRBJ2-2; as DNA is missing, the TRBD2 call by TCRdb cannot be tested. The length of the CDR3 is 15 residues. Germline lookup yields CDR1 SGHNT and CDR2 YENEEA. The CDR3 protein is CASSLLAGGPWELFF.